The TCR beta chain described here comes from a study of T cell responses to AZD1222 COVID-19 vaccine. Overall study context: Second-dose recipients at about 4 or about 12 weeks were treated as one pooled group. Study observations and caveats: The study reported that nearly half of spike-specific TCRs target unmutated variant regions. Spike-wide coverage was observed for vaccine-associated CD4 TCRs, with dominant responses at 160-218 and 743-854. Repertoire samples came only from after the peak T cell response.

As regards this clone: The target antigen is unknown.

This CDR3 contains 13 residues. Per the germline V gene, CDR1 is GTSNPN and CDR2 is SVGIG (reference sequence). The V end was cut by 7 bases, the J end by 0 bases, with 12 bases between. Here immunoSEQ multiplex PCR was the method, and the copy in TCRdb shows in-frame clones only, minus some. Among under 200,000 clones listed, roughly nine tenths were seen once. The starting material was peripheral blood, obtained on day 0 of AZD1222 vaccination. This clonotype was obtained from an adult in good health. V gene TRBV30 combines with J gene TRBJ1-1; perhaps TRBD1 as D (5 bases). DNA of the CDR3: TGTGCCTACCGGACACTAATGAACACTGAAGCTTTCTTT. This gives the protein CAYRTLMNTEAFF.